Listed below are T cell receptor beta chains from one sample, sequenced in a study of blood T cells in healthy people across ages. TCRdb reprocessed the 5' RACE reads with MiXCR, giving one entry per CDR3 protein. The table has roughly 1,500,000 distinct CDR3 sequences, roughly 40% seen once. Specimen: blood. These receptor sequences come from a woman younger than 30 in good health. The CDR3 runs from the conserved cysteine through the conserved F or W. A D gene is named only where the DNA matches it firmly. Clone size is shown for a subset of rows, as once, few, many or a class of expanded clone.

V gene	D gene	clone size	J gene	CDR3 protein	CDR3 DNA
TRBV3-1	NA	NA	TRBJ2-5	CASSQDFTDQETQYF	TGTGCCAGCAGCCAAGATTTTACAGACCAAGAGACCCAGTACTTC
TRBV7-2	TRBD2	NA	TRBJ2-7	CASSPQAGESHEQYF	TGTGCCAGCAGCCCTCAGGCGGGGGAAAGCCACGAGCAGTACTTC
TRBV7-2	NA	NA	TRBJ2-1	CASSLERLVGGEQFF	TGTGCCAGCAGCTTAGAGCGTCTAGTCGGTGGTGAGCAGTTCTTC
TRBV20-1	NA	NA	TRBJ1-1	CSAPPPGARTEAFF	TGCAGTGCTCCCCCTCCGGGGGCGCGAACTGAAGCTTTCTTT
TRBV5-1	TRBD1	NA	TRBJ1-1	CASSLPQGAPDTEAFF	TGCGCCAGCAGCTTGCCCCAGGGGGCGCCGGACACTGAAGCTTTCTTT
TRBV28	TRBD1	few	TRBJ2-7	CASRVDRGFSYEQYF	TGTGCCAGCAGGGTGGACAGGGGCTTCTCCTACGAGCAGTACTTC
TRBV29-1	TRBD1	once	TRBJ1-2	CNVEDREERVVNYGYTF	TGCAACGTTGAAGACAGGGAAGAAAGGGTGGTTAACTATGGCTACACCTTC
TRBV6-5	TRBD2	many	TRBJ2-1	CASSLERGGYNEQFF	TGTGCCAGCAGTCTTGAGCGGGGGGGGTACAATGAGCAGTTCTTC
TRBV2	TRBD1	NA	TRBJ1-4	CASSQTTGASEKLFF	TGTGCCAGCAGCCAAACCACAGGGGCGAGTGAAAAACTGTTTTTT
TRBV12-5	NA	NA	TRBJ2-7	CASGFGGAYEQYF	TGTGCTAGTGGTTTCGGTGGTGCCTACGAGCAGTACTTC
TRBV2	NA	few	TRBJ1-2	CASSEAEKRGYTF	TGTGCCAGCAGTGAAGCTGAGAAGCGCGGCTACACCTTC
TRBV14	NA	few	TRBJ2-5	CASSPSVGETQYF	TGTGCCAGCAGCCCTTCCGTAGGAGAGACCCAGTACTTC
TRBV5-6	NA	few	TRBJ1-4	CASSQQGGYYEKLFF	TGTGCCAGCAGCCAACAGGGAGGGTACTACGAAAAACTGTTTTTT